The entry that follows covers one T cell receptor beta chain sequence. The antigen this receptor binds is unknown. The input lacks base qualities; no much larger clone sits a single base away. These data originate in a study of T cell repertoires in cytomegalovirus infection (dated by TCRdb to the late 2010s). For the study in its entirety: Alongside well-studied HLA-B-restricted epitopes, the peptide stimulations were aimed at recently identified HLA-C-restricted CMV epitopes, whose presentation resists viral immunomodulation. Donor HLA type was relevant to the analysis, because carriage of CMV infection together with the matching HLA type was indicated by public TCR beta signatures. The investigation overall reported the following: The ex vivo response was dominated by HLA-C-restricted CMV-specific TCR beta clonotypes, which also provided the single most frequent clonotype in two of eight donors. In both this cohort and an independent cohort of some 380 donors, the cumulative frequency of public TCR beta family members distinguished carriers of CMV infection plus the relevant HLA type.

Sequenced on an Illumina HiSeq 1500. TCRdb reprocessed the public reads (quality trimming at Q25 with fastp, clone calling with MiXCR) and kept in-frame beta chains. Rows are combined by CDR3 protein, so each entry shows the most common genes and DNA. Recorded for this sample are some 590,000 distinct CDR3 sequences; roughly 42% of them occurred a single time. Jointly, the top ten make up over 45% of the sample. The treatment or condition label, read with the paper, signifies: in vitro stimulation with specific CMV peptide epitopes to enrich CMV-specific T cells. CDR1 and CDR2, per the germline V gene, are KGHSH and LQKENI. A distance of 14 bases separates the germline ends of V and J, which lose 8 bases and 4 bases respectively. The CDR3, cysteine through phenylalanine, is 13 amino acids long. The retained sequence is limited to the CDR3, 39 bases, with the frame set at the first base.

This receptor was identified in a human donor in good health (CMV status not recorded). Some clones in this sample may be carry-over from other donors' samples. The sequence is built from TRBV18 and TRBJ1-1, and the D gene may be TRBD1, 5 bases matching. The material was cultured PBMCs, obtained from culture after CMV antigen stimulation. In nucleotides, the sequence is TGTGCCAGCCCGATGGGGGAGGGCACTGAAGCTTTCTTT. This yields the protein CASPMGEGTEAFF.